The 7 T cell receptor beta chains reported below all come from one sample, sequenced in a study of blood T cells in healthy people across ages. PCR was performed a second time for about 6 to 12 cycles using a sample-barcoded 5' primer and a J-beta primer mix. One entry per CDR3 protein results from TCRdb running MiXCR on the 5' RACE reads. The sample lists about 730,000 distinct CDR3 sequences; more than 40% were seen once. Material: blood. The receptors come from an older woman in good health.

This clonotype came up a few times. J is TRBJ1-2 and V is TRBV28; TRBD1 might be the D (5 bases). Trimming removed 8 bases at V and 8 bases at J, with 21 bases between. Germline CDR1 reads MDHEN; CDR2 reads SYDVKM. This CDR3 is built from 14 residues. CDR3 loop: CASLSMDYRGGYTF. In nucleotides, the CDR3 is TGTGCCAGCTTGTCGATGGACTATCGGGGGGGCTACACCTTC.

This sequence joins TRBV4-2 and TRBJ2-4; 7 nucleotides line up with TRBD1. Trimming took 0 bases from V and 4 from J; bases not matched to a gene: 12. CDR1 and CDR2 (germline): LGHNA, YNFKEQ. This CDR3 comprises 18 residues. The CDR3 region is CASSQETRGRDRKNIQYF. The CDR3 nucleotides are TGTGCCAGCAGCCAAGAAACCAGAGGCCGGGACAGAAAAAACATTCAGTACTTC.

The chain employs TRBV20-1 and TRBJ2-6; the D gene is possibly TRBD1 (6 bases). This CDR3 region has 18 residues. From germline, CDR1 is DFQATT and CDR2 SNEGSKA (reference sequence). Trimming left V 2 bases short and J 4 bases short, with 21 bases between. This CDR3 reads CSARTPAGRGSGANVLTF. The CDR3 DNA sequence: TGCAGTGCTAGAACTCCCGCCGGAAGGGGGTCCGGGGCCAACGTCCTGACTTTC.

V is TRBV7-8 and J is TRBJ2-7, with 8 bases lining up with TRBD1. The V and J ends lost 5 bases and 3 bases, in that order; junction bases with no gene match: 6. Germline V lookup: CDR1 SGHVS, CDR2 FQNEAQ. The CDR3 loop spans 14 amino acids. The CDR3 protein is CASSVGTGYYEQYF. Written as DNA, the CDR3 is TGTGCCAGCAGCGTCGGGACAGGATACTACGAGCAGTACTTC.

This clonotype was recorded a few times. The chain uses TRBV20-1 and TRBJ1-4, with D hard to call. V gave up 0 bases and J gave up 8 bases, with 4 bases separating them. This CDR3 contains 11 residues. The germline V gene encodes CDR1 DFQATT and CDR2 SNEGSKA (reference sequence). CDR3 sequence reads: CSARDREKLFF. The DNA for the CDR3 is TGCAGTGCTAGAGATCGGGAAAAACTGTTTTTT.

This clonotype has just a few counts. V gene TRBV7-2 combines with J gene TRBJ2-1; D gene uncertain. V lost 1 base and J lost 7, with 14 bases in between. This CDR3 region has 15 residues. Germline CDR1 SGHTA, CDR2 FQGNSA. The DNA for the CDR3 is TGTGCCAGCAGCTTAGTAGTGGGAAACGGGAATGAGCAGTTCTTC. This translates into CASSLVVGNGNEQFF.

The chain links TRBV12-3 or TRBV12-4 to TRBJ2-7; possibly TRBD2 for D (5 bases). This CDR3 is 15 amino acids long. The ends were cut back, 8 bases at V and 2 bases at J, with 19 bases in the middle. This chain's CDR3 is CASGVQSGPPYEQYF. The CDR3 DNA is TGTGCCAGCGGGGTACAGAGCGGACCACCCTACGAGCAGTACTTC.